The 10 T cell receptor beta chains below all came from one sample that was sequenced in a study of shared clonotypes between healthy human individuals. The naive CD8 fraction comprised CD45RO-negative cells positively selected for CCR7 and excluded terminally differentiated effector memory CD45RA+ cells. Clones were sequenced by immunoSEQ multiplex PCR, and TCRdb holds only the in-frame ones, with some missing. The sample records about 680,000 clones, 90% to 95% being singletons. The source material was naive CD8+ T cells sorted from blood. Source of these receptors: a man aged 25-45 years in good health.

The chain couples TRBV5-8 to TRBJ2-7, with TRBD1 matching 8 bases. This CDR3 spans 15 amino acids. After removal of 4 bases from V and 3 bases from J, the junction contained 9 bases not matched to a gene. Germline lookup yields CDR1 SGHTS and CDR2 YDEGEE. The CDR3 spells CASSSPAQGVYEQYF. CDR3 DNA sequence: TGTGCCAGCAGCAGCCCCGCACAGGGGGTCTACGAGCAGTACTTC.

The chain combines TRBV27 with TRBJ2-1; D may be TRBD1 or TRBD2 (5 bases each). CDR1 is MNHEY, CDR2 SMNVEV, per germline (reference sequence). V gave up 2 bases and J gave up 8 bases, with 13 bases separating them. The CDR3 covers 14 residues. The CDR3 DNA sequence: TGTGCCAGCAGTTTAGGGGGTTATCCCCATGAGCAGTTCTTC. This gives the protein CASSLGGYPHEQFF.

The chain recombines TRBV9 with TRBJ2-7; perhaps TRBD1 as D (5 bases). This CDR3 spans 13 amino acids. V dropped 0 bases and J dropped 4 bases, with 8 bases sitting between them. CDR1 and CDR2 from the germline V gene are SGDLS and YYNGEE. Written as DNA, the CDR3 is TGTGCCAGCAGCGTAGGGGGCGAGTACGAGCAGTACTTC. This gives the protein CASSVGGEYEQYF. The variable domain in full, completed from reference TRBV9 and TRBJ2-7, reads DSGVTQTPKHLITATGQRVTLRCSPRSGDLSVYWYQQSLDQGLQFLIQYYNGEERAKGNILERFSAQQFPDLHSELNLSSLELGDSALYFCASSVGGEYEQYFGPGTRLTVT.

The rearrangement joins TRBV30 to TRBJ2-7; tentative D call: TRBD2 (6 bases). Looked up from germline, CDR1 is GTSNPN and CDR2 is SVGIG (reference sequence). The length of the CDR3 is 11 residues. V was pared by 5 bases and J by 3 bases, with 8 bases between. DNA of the CDR3: TGTGCCTGGCAGGGAGGCTACGAGCAGTACTTC. It codes for CAWQGGYEQYF.

The chain carries TRBV29-1 and TRBJ2-7; the match to TRBD2 covers 10 bases. Unmatched junction bases numbered 8, after V lost 0 bases and J lost 6 bases. The CDR3 is 15 amino acids. Germline CDR1 is SQVTM and CDR2 is ANQGSEA. CDR3 in DNA: TGCAGCGTTGAAGATTGGGGGACTAGCGCCGTCGAGCAGTACTTC. Its translation is CSVEDWGTSAVEQYF.

V and J are TRBV5-8 and TRBJ2-7; D call uncertain. This CDR3 region has 16 residues. V was trimmed by 2 bases and J by 4 bases, leaving 19 bases between them. Germline CDR1 SGHTS, CDR2 YDEGEE. The CDR3 sequence is CASSLLEITEPYEQYF. The CDR3 region has the DNA TGTGCCAGCAGCTTACTTGAGATTACAGAGCCGTACGAGCAGTACTTC.

V usage is TRBV9 and J usage is TRBJ2-3; D gene uncertain. CDR3 length equals 15 residues. The germline V and J ends were trimmed by 3 bases and 2 bases, with 13 bases remaining between them. Germline V CDR1 and CDR2: SGDLS, YYNGEE. CDR3 coding DNA: TGTGCCAGCAGCGGAGGCGGAAGACCCACAGATACGCAGTATTTT. This translates into CASSGGGRPTDTQYF. The full variable domain, its missing parts supplied by reference TRBV9 and TRBJ2-3, is DSGVTQTPKHLITATGQRVTLRCSPRSGDLSVYWYQQSLDQGLQFLIQYYNGEERAKGNILERFSAQQFPDLHSELNLSSLELGDSALYFCASSGGGRPTDTQYFGPGTRLTVL.

This chain uses TRBV9 with TRBJ2-7; weak D call: TRBD1 (5 bases). Germline V CDR1 and CDR2: SGDLS, YYNGEE. The CDR3 covers 13 residues. Trimming stripped 0 bases from V and 5 bases from J, with 9 bases between. The CDR3 region has the DNA TGTGCCAGCAGCGTAGTAGTAGGGGACGAGCAGTACTTC. It is translated as CASSVVVGDEQYF.

The chain recombines TRBV5-1 with TRBJ2-3, with 12 nucleotides matching TRBD2. Per the germline V gene, CDR1 is SGHRS and CDR2 is YFSETQ. The CDR3 covers 19 residues. V dropped 7 bases and J dropped 0; count of bases not matched to a gene: 15. The CDR3 DNA reads as TGCGCCAGCTACTACGGGACTAGCGGGCCCCTAACAAGCACAGATACGCAGTATTTT. This codes for CASYYGTSGPLTSTDTQYF.

This chain joins TRBV4-1 and TRBJ1-2, with 7 bases aligning to TRBD1. Germline-derived CDR1 and CDR2 are MGHRA and YSYEKL. Trimming cost V 5 bases and J 4 bases; bases outside gene matches: 4. CDR3 size: 13 residues. CDR3 protein: CASSSGTVYGYTF. DNA of the CDR3: TGCGCCAGCAGCTCCGGGACAGTCTATGGCTACACCTTC.